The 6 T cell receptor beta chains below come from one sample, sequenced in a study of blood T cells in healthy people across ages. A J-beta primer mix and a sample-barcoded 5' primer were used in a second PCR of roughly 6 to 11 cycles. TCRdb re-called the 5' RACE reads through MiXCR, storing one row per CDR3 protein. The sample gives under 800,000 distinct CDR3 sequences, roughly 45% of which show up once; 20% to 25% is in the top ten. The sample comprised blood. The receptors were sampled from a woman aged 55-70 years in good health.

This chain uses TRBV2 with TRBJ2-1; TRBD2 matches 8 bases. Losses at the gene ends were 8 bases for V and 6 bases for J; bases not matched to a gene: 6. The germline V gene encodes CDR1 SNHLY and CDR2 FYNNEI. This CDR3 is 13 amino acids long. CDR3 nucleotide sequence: TGTGCCAGCGTAGCGGGGTCTCGCAATGAGCAGTTCTTC. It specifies CASVAGSRNEQFF.

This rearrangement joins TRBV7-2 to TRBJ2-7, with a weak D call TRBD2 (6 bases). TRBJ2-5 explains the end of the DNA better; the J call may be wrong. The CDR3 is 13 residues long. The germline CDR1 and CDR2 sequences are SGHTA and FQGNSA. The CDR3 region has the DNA TGTGCCAGCAGCTTAAGCACGCGGGGGACCCAGTACTTC. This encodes CASSLSTRGTQYF.

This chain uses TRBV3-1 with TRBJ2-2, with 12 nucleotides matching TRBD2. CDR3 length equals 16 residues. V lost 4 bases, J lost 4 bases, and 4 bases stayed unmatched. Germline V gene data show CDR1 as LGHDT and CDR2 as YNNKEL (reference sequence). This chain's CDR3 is CASSPTSGRITGELFF. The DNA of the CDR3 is TGTGCCAGCAGCCCGACTAGCGGGAGAATCACCGGGGAGCTGTTTTTT.

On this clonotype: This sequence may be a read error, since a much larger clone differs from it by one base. CDR3 DNA sequence: TGTGCCAGCAGCCCTCGGGGAGCAGAGTACAATGAGCAGTACTTC. Encoded protein: CASSPRGAEYNEQYF. The chain joins TRBV13 to TRBJ2-5; the D gene is possibly TRBD2 (5 bases). Germline V gene data show CDR1 as PRHDT and CDR2 as FYEKMQ (reference sequence). CDR3 length equals 15 residues. V gave up 5 bases and J gave up 11 bases, with 24 bases separating them.

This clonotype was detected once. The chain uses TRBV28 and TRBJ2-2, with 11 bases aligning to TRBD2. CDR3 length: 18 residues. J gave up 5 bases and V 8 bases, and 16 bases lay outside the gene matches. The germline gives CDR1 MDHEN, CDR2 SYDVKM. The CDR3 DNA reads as TGTGCCAGCTGTGGGACGGCGGGACTAGCGGACCGGACCGGGGAGCTGTTTTTT. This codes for CASCGTAGLADRTGELFF.

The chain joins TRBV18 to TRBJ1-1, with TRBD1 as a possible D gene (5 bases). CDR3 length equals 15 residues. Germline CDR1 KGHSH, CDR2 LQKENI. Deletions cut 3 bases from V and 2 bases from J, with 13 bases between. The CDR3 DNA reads TGTGCCAGCTCACCCGCACCGGGGCTTAACACTGAAGCTTTCTTT. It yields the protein CASSPAPGLNTEAFF. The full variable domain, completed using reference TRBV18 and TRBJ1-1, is NAGVMQNPRHLVRRRGQEARLRCSPMKGHSHVYWYRQLPEEGLKFMVYLQKENIIDESGMPKERFSAEFPKEGPSILRIQQVVRGDSAAYFCASSPAPGLNTEAFFGQGTRLTVV.